This T cell receptor (beta chain) emerged from a study of blood T cell repertoires in COVID-19. Study as a whole: Donors in the United States, Italy and Spain gave samples during acute or convalescent COVID-19.

Only in-frame clones appear in the TCRdb table, and some are missing; sequencing was by immunoSEQ multiplex PCR. The sample has tens of thousands of clones, around 86% seen once. Looked up from germline, CDR1 is KGHSH and CDR2 is LQKENI. Trimming took 3 bases from V and 6 from J, leaving 11 bases between them. The CDR3 extends over 13 amino acids. This receptor was obtained from an elderly woman with active or convalescent COVID-19. The rearrangement links TRBV18 to TRBJ1-2; D perhaps matches TRBD1 (6 bases). Sequenced input: peripheral blood. The CDR3 coding sequence is TGTGCCAGCTCACCGAGGAAGGGGGATGGCTACACCTTC. This codes for CASSPRKGDGYTF. Together with reference TRBV18 and TRBJ1-2, the CDR3 gives the full variable domain: NAGVMQNPRHLVRRRGQEARLRCSPMKGHSHVYWYRQLPEEGLKFMVYLQKENIIDESGMPKERFSAEFPKEGPSILRIQQVVRGDSAAYFCASSPRKGDGYTFGSGTRLTVV.